These 4 T cell receptor beta chains were sequenced from one sample in a study of CD8 T cells in ankylosing spondylitis (dated by TCRdb to about 2017). Library construction relied on 5' RACE. The data were produced on an Illumina HiSeq 2500. TCRdb handled the public reads itself, with Q25 trimming in fastp and clone calling in MiXCR, and kept productive beta chains. Rows with one shared CDR3 protein collapse into an entry with the most common genes and DNA. The sample table lists roughly 200,000 distinct CDR3 sequences, around 25% of them with a count of one. The ten most abundant clones make up around 6.3% of the sample. Sequencing was done on a sample of blood, either unsorted or a sorted T cell fraction (not recorded which). The receptors derive from a male donor with ankylosing spondylitis or in good health (not recorded which).

The chain recombines TRBV7-9 with TRBJ2-7; 7 positions match TRBD2. Germline-derived CDR1 and CDR2 are SEHNR and FQNEAQ (reference sequence). The junction had 10 bases not matched to a gene; V was cut back by 3 bases and J by 5 bases. CDR3 length: 15 residues. The CDR3 spells CASSFGAGVTHEQYF. CDR3 DNA: TGTGCCAGCAGCTTTGGGGCGGGAGTTACGCACGAGCAGTACTTC.

This clonotype was seen only a few times. V gene TRBV20-1 combines with J gene TRBJ1-1; a weak D match, TRBD1 (5 bases). Germline CDR1 and CDR2: DFQATT and SNEGSKA (reference sequence). V lost 6 bases and J lost 0, with 17 bases in between. The CDR3 is 15 amino acids. CDR3 DNA: TGCAGTGCCAGGGCTATGAGGACATTGAACACTGAAGCTTTCTTT. It yields the protein CSARAMRTLNTEAFF.

This clonotype showed up just a few times. V and J are TRBV25-1 and TRBJ2-1; 8 nucleotides agree with TRBD2. Trimming removed 3 bases from V and 9 bases from J; junction bases left unmatched: 10. Germline CDR1 is MGHDK and CDR2 is SYGVNS. CDR3 length equals 15 residues. The CDR3 bases are TGTGCCAGCAGTGACCAGGGACCGGGAGGGGGTGAGCAGTTCTTC. It codes for CASSDQGPGGGEQFF. The entire variable domain, with the rest obtained from reference TRBV25-1 and TRBJ2-1, is as follows: EADIYQTPRYLVIGTGKKITLECSQTMGHDKMYWYQQDPGMELHLIHYSYGVNSTEKGDLSSESTVSRIRTEHFPLTLESARPSHTSQYLCASSDQGPGGGEQFFGPGTRLTVL.

The chain employs TRBV12-3 or TRBV12-4 and TRBJ1-2, with D possibly being TRBD1 (6 bases). This CDR3 has 13 amino acids. V shed 6 bases and J shed 7 bases, with 15 bases lying between them. CDR3 DNA sequence: TGTGCCAGCAGGCCATCGGGGGGGGCTGGCTACACCTTC. Translated: CASRPSGGAGYTF.